A selection of T cell receptor beta chains follows, all from one sample in a study of blood T cell repertoires in COVID-19. Profiling relied on immunoSEQ multiplex PCR, and the TCRdb table lists in-frame clones only, not all of them. The repertoire holds about 480,000 clones, roughly 89% seen once, with about 0.91% in the top ten. Sequenced: peripheral blood. These receptors originate from a man in his late teens or twenties with COVID-19, enrolled during active disease. CDR3s include the opening cysteine and the closing phenylalanine or tryptophan. A D gene is named only where the DNA matches it firmly. Part of the rows lack a size; the others show once, few, many or a class for expanded clones.

>TRBJ1-6|TRBD1|TRBV6-5|NA
CASRQSDRGHSPLHF
TGTGCCAGCAGGCAGTCAGACAGGGGTCATTCACCCCTCCACTTT
>TRBJ2-2|NA|TRBV27|NA
CASTLRGRTGELFF
TGTGCCAGCACATTAAGGGGCCGGACCGGGGAGCTGTTTTTT
>TRBJ2-7|TRBD2|TRBV6-5|NA
CASSYVSGGGYEQYF
TGTGCCAGCAGTTACGTGTCGGGGGGAGGCTACGAGCAGTACTTC
>TRBJ1-5|NA|TRBV6-5|NA
CASRPTGSNQPQHF
TGTGCCAGCAGGCCCACAGGGTCAAATCAGCCCCAGCATTTT
>TRBJ2-3|NA|TRBV28|NA
CASSPGLSSTDTQYF
TGTGCCAGCAGCCCGGGACTTTCCAGCACAGATACGCAGTATTTT
>TRBJ2-7|NA|TRBV6-5|NA
CASRGGATYEQYF
TGTGCCAGCAGGGGGGGGGCAACCTACGAGCAGTACTTC
>TRBJ2-7|NA|TRBV11-2|NA
CASSWDNSYEQYF
TGTGCCAGCAGCTGGGACAACTCCTACGAGCAGTACTTC
>TRBJ2-1|TRBD2|TRBV5-1|NA
CASSFTTSGTITYNEQFF
TGCGCCAGCAGCTTTACCACTAGCGGGACTATTACCTACAATGAGCAGTTCTTC
>TRBJ1-4|NA|TRBV5-6|NA
CASSLKRSNNEKLFF
TGTGCCAGCAGCTTGAAAAGGAGTAACAATGAAAAACTGTTTTTT
>TRBJ2-3|TRBD2|TRBV29-1|NA
CSATGTSGKITDTQYF
TGCAGCGCAACCGGGACTAGCGGGAAGATCACAGATACGCAGTATTTT
>TRBJ2-2|TRBD1|TRBV7-2|NA
CASSRQGQGNTGELFF
TGTGCCAGCAGCAGACAGGGACAGGGGAACACCGGGGAGCTGTTTTTT
>TRBJ1-1|NA|TRBV30|few
CAWTDSTEAFF
TGTGCCTGGACGGACAGCACTGAAGCTTTCTTT
>TRBJ2-3|TRBD2|TRBV7-6|NA
CASSLVGGEGDTQYF
TGTGCCAGCAGCTTAGTGGGCGGGGAGGGGGATACGCAGTATTTT
>TRBJ2-3|TRBD1|TRBV18|NA
CASSPGTGHSVGAQYF
TGTGCCAGCTCTCCCGGGACAGGGCATTCCGTCGGCGCGCAGTATTTT
>TRBJ1-1|NA|TRBV24-1|NA
CATSQGGVAEAFF
TGTGCCACCAGTCAAGGGGGTGTTGCTGAAGCTTTCTTT
>TRBJ1-2|NA|TRBV19|NA
CASSIGSRGFLGYTF
TGTGCCAGTAGTATAGGCTCAAGGGGTTTCTTGGGCTACACCTTC
>TRBJ2-7|TRBD2|TRBV3-1/TRBV3-2|once
CASSGRLAGAQYF
TGTGCCAGCAGCGGACGACTAGCGGGGGCGCAGTACTTC
>TRBJ2-7|NA|TRBV5-1|NA
CASSLDNQIYEQYF
TGCGCCAGCAGCTTGGACAATCAAATATACGAGCAGTACTTC
>TRBJ2-5|TRBD2|TRBV3-1/TRBV3-2|NA
CASSLIAGGVETQYF
TGTGCCAGCAGCCTTATAGCGGGAGGGGTGGAGACCCAGTACTTC
>TRBJ2-7|NA|TRBV6-1|once
CASSDRGPPYEQYF
TGTGCCAGCAGTGATAGGGGCCCCCCCTACGAGCAGTACTTC
>TRBJ2-3|NA|TRBV7-9|NA
CASSSLAPSTDTQYF
TGTGCCAGCAGCTCTCTAGCGCCGAGCACAGATACGCAGTATTTT
>TRBJ2-5|TRBD2|TRBV6-5|NA
CASSYRRRGVDETQYF
TGTGCCAGCAGTTACCGGAGGCGGGGGGTTGATGAGACCCAGTACTTC
>TRBJ2-3|NA|TRBV27|few
CASSLLAGGRDTRVAQYF
TGTGCCAGCAGTTTACTCGCTGGAGGGAGGGACACCCGTGTTGCGCAGTATTTT
>TRBJ2-4|NA|TRBV5-1|NA
CASRTVPEVNIQYF
TGCGCCAGCAGGACAGTTCCAGAAGTAAACATTCAGTACTTC
>TRBJ1-2|NA|TRBV2|NA
CASSDSRIYGYTF
TGTGCCAGCAGTGACTCGAGGATCTATGGCTACACCTTC
>TRBJ2-7|TRBD1|TRBV19|once
CASSNLRGLNSYEQYF
TGTGCCAGTAGTAACCTGAGGGGGCTGAACTCCTACGAGCAGTACTTC
>TRBJ1-6|TRBD1|TRBV2|once
CASDGGQGSSPLHF
TGTGCCAGCGATGGCGGACAGGGGAGTTCACCCCTCCACTTT
>TRBJ1-2|NA|TRBV7-8|NA
CASSPAARQGGRAPNYGYTF
TGTGCCAGCAGCCCAGCCGCCAGGCAAGGGGGAAGGGCTCCTAACTATGGCTACACCTTC